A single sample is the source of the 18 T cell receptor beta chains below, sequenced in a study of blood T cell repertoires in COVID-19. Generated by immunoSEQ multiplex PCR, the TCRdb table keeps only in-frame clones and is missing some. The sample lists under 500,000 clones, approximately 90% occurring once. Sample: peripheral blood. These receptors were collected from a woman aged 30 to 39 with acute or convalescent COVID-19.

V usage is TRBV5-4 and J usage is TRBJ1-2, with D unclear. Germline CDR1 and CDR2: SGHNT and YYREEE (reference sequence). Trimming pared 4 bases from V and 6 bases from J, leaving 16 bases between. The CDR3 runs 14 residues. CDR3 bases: TGTGCCAGCAGCCCGGAGGTTGCTTATGATGGCTACACCTTC. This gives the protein CASSPEVAYDGYTF. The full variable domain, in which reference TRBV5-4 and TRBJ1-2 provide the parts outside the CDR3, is ETGVTQSPTHLIKTRGQQVTLRCSSQSGHNTVSWYQQALGQGPQFIFQYYREEENGRGNFPPRFSGLQFPNYSSELNVNALELDDSALYLCASSPEVAYDGYTFGSGTRLTVV.

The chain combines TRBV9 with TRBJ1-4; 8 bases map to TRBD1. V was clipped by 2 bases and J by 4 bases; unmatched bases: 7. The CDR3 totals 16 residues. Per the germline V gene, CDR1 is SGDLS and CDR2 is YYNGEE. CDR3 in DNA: TGTGCCAGCAGCGTGAGTTCAGGGGGCCTTAATGAAAAACTGTTTTTT. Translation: CASSVSSGGLNEKLFF.

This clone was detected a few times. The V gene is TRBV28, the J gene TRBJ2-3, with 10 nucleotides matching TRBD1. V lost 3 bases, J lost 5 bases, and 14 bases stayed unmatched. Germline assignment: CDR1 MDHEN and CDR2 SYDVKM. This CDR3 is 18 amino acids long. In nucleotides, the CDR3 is TGTGCCAGCAGTTTCCCCCGGATTGGACAGGGGGTGAGAGATACGCAGTATTTT. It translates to CASSFPRIGQGVRDTQYF.

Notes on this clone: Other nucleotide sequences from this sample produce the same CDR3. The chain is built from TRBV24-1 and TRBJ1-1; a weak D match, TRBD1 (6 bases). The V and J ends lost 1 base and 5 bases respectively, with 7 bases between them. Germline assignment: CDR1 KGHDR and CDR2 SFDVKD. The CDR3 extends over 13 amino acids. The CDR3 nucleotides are TGTGCCACCAGTGATTTAAGGGGGACTGAAGCTTTCTTT. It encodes CATSDLRGTEAFF.

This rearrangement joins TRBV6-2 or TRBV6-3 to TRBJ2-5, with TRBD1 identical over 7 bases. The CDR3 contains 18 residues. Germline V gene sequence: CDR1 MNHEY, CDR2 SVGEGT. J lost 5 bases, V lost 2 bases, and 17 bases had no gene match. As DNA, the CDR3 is TGTGCCAGCAGTTACCCTCCCCTCGACAGGGTATTTGTGGAGACCCAGTACTTC. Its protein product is CASSYPPLDRVFVETQYF.

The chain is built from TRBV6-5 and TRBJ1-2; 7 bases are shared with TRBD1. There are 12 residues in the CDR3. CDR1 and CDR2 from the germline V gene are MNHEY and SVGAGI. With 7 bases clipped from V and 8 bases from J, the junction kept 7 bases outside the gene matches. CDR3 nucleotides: TGTGCCAGCAAGACAGGGTTGCAGGGCTACACCTTC. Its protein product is CASKTGLQGYTF.

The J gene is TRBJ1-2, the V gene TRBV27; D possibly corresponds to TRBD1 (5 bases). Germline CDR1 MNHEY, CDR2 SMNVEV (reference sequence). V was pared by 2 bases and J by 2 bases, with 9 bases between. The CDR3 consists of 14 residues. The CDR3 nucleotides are TGTGCCAGCAGTTTAGGGGGGGGGAACTATGGCTACACCTTC. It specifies CASSLGGGNYGYTF.

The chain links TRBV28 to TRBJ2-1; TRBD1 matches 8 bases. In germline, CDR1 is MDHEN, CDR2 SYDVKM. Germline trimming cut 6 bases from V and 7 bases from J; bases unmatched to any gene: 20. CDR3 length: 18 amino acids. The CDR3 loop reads CASSLGSFRRTGLNEQFF. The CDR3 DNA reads TGTGCCAGCAGCTTGGGTTCATTTAGGAGGACAGGGCTTAATGAGCAGTTCTTC.

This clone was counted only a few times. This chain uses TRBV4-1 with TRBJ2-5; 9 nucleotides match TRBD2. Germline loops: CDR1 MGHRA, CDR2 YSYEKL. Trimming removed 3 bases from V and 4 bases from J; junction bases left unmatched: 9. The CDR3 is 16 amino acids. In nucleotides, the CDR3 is TGCGCCAGCAGCCAGCCAGGACTAGCGACAGGAGAGACCCAGTACTTC. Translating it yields CASSQPGLATGETQYF.

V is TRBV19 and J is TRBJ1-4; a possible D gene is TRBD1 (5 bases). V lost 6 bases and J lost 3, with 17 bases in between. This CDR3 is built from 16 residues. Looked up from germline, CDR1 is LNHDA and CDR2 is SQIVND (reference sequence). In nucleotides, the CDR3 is TGTGCCAGTAGATCCCCTCGGGGGGGGTCTAATGAAAAACTGTTTTTT. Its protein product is CASRSPRGGSNEKLFF. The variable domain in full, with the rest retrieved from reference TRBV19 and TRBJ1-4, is DGGITQSPKYLFRKEGQNVTLSCEQNLNHDAMYWYRQDPGQGLRLIYYSQIVNDFQKGDIAEGYSVSREKKESFPLTVTSAQKNPTAFYLCASRSPRGGSNEKLFFGSGTQLSVL.

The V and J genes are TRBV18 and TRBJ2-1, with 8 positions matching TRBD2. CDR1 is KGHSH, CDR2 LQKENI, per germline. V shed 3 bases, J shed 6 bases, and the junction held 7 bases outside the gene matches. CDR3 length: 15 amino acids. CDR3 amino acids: CASSPGTRIGNEQFF. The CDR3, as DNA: TGTGCCAGCTCACCCGGGACTAGGATCGGCAATGAGCAGTTCTTC.

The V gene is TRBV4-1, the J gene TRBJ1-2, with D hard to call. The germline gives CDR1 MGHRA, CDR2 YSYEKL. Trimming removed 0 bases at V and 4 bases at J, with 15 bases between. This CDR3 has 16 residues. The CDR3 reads CASSQEVSALTYGYTF. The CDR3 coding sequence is TGCGCCAGCAGCCAAGAAGTGTCCGCACTCACCTATGGCTACACCTTC.

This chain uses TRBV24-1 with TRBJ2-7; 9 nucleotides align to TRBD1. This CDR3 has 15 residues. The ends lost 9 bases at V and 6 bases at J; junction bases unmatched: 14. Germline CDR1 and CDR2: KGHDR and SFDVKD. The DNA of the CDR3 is TGTGCCACCGCAATGGGGGACAGGGAAGGCTGCGAGCAGTACTTC. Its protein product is CATAMGDREGCEQYF.

In DNA, the CDR3 is TGTGCCAGCAGCCGCCAGGGAGGCGCCGGGGAGCTGTTTTTT. Residues: CASSRQGGAGELFF. The V gene is TRBV14, the J gene TRBJ2-2; D may be TRBD2 (6 bases). V was clipped by 4 bases and J by 6 bases, with 12 bases between them. This CDR3 contains 14 residues. From germline, CDR1 is SGHDN and CDR2 FVKESK.

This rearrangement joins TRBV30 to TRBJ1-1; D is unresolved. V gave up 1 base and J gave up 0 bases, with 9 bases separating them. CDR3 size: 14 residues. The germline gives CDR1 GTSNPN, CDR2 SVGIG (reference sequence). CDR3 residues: CAWSALRMNTEAFF. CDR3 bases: TGTGCCTGGAGTGCACTCCGAATGAACACTGAAGCTTTCTTT.

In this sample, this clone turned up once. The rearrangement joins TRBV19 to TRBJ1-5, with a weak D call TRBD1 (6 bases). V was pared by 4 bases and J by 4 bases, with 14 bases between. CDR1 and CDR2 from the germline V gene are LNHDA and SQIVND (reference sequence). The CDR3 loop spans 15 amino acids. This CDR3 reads CASSTDRRGNQPQHF. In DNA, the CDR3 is TGTGCCAGTAGTACCGACAGGCGGGGGAATCAGCCCCAGCATTTT.

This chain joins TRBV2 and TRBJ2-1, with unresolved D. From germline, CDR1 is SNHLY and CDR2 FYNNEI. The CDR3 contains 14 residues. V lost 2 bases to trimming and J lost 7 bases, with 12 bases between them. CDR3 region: CASSESPLVNEQFF. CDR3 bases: TGTGCCAGCAGTGAAAGCCCCCTAGTTAATGAGCAGTTCTTC.

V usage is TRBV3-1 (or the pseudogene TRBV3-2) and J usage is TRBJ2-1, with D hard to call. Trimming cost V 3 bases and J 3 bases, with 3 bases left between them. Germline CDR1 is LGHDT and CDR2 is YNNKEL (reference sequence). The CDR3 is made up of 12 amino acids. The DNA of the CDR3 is TGTGCCAGCAGCCACAGCTACAATGAGCAGTTCTTC. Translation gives CASSHSYNEQFF.